The present entry profiles one TCR beta chain with its context. Its antigen is currently unknown. The ends were cut back, 3 bases at V and 4 bases at J, with 11 bases in the middle. This CDR3 has 14 residues. Looked up from germline, CDR1 is KGHSH and CDR2 is LQKENI. The entry originates in a study of STAT3 mutations in large granular lymphocyte leukemia. General study points: Clonal expansion was inferred from samples taken at other timepoints. Sampling intervals varied between patients and samples. In T-cell large granular lymphocyte leukemia, about half of patients showed multiple immunodominant subclonotypes.

Assay used: immunoSEQ multiplex PCR; TCRdb lists only in-frame clones, some missing. This table has some 10,000 clones, 50% to 60% appearing once. The sequence was collected from a boy younger than 18 with T-cell large granular lymphocyte leukemia. Some clones in this sample may be carry-over from other donors' samples. The sequenced material came from peripheral blood mononuclear cells. The rearrangement uses TRBV18 and TRBJ2-3; a weak D match, TRBD1 (5 bases). The CDR3 is CASSPDLGADTQYF. The CDR3 DNA reads TGTGCCAGCTCACCGGATCTAGGGGCAGATACGCAGTATTTT.